Each of the 12 T cell receptor beta chains below was sequenced from the same sample in a study of cytomegalovirus exposure and HLA in healthy donors. The PCR made use of 60 Vbeta and 13 Jbeta primers. Clones were sequenced by immunoSEQ multiplex PCR, and TCRdb holds only the in-frame ones, with some missing. The sample records about 160,000 clones, under 85% being singletons. The specimen sequenced was PBMCs. The source is a woman aged 25 to 39 in good health and CMV-seronegative.

This chain connects TRBV2 to TRBJ2-3, with D possibly TRBD2 on 6 matching bases. The V gene lost 8 bases and the J gene lost 2 bases, with 14 bases spanning the gap. The CDR3 totals 14 residues. The germline V gene has CDR1 SNHLY and CDR2 FYNNEI. The CDR3 nucleotides read TGTGCCAGCGGGCGGGGCTACACCACAGATACGCAGTATTTT. Its translation is CASGRGYTTDTQYF.

The chain links TRBV7-9 to TRBJ2-5; D is unresolved. The CDR3 totals 15 residues. Deletions cut 1 base from V and 5 bases from J, with 14 bases between. CDR1 and CDR2 from the germline V gene are SEHNR and FQNEAQ (reference sequence). CDR3 amino acids: CASSLVPSIGETQYF. CDR3 DNA: TGTGCCAGCAGCTTAGTTCCGTCGATCGGGGAGACCCAGTACTTC.

The rearrangement links TRBV7-2 to TRBJ2-7; TRBD1 is a possible D gene (6 bases). This CDR3 has 13 amino acids. Looked up from germline, CDR1 is SGHTA and CDR2 is FQGNSA. V gave up 4 bases and J gave up 4 bases, with 11 bases separating them. Here the CDR3 reads CASSSLDRYEQYF. The CDR3 DNA follows: TGTGCCAGCAGCTCCCTTGACAGGTACGAGCAGTACTTC.

DNA for the CDR3: TGTGCCAGCCTCAGGGGCACAGCTGGGGCCAACGTCCTGACTTTC. It is translated as CASLRGTAGANVLTF. The chain has TRBV6-5 and TRBJ2-6; D may be TRBD1 (6 bases). Trimming cost V 8 bases and J 2 bases, with 13 bases left between them. This CDR3 is 15 amino acids long. CDR1 is MNHEY and CDR2 is SVGAGI in the germline V gene.

The chain links TRBV27 to TRBJ2-1; unclear D gene. Germline V gives CDR1 MNHEY, CDR2 SMNVEV (reference sequence). CDR3 length: 15 residues. Trimming left V 7 bases short and J 0 bases short, with 13 bases between. CDR3 in amino acids: CASIPGSSSYNEQFF. The CDR3 bases are TGTGCCAGCATCCCCGGGTCGAGCTCCTACAATGAGCAGTTCTTC.

The rearrangement joins TRBV30 to TRBJ1-5, with 7 positions matching TRBD1. The CDR3 sequence is 13 residues long. In germline, CDR1 is GTSNPN, CDR2 SVGIG (reference sequence). Germline trimming cut 2 bases from V and 6 bases from J; bases unmatched to any gene: 4. CDR3 sequence: CAWSTGVSQPQHF. CDR3 DNA: TGTGCCTGGAGTACAGGGGTGAGTCAGCCCCAGCATTTT.

The CDR3 here is CASSLRQLTDTQYF. CDR3 DNA sequence: TGTGCCAGCAGCTTAAGACAGCTCACAGATACGCAGTATTTT. V usage is TRBV7-2 and J usage is TRBJ2-3; weak D call: TRBD1 (5 bases). Trimming cost V 2 bases and J 2 bases, with 8 bases left between them. Germline values: CDR1 SGHTA, CDR2 FQGNSA. CDR3 length: 14 amino acids.

The chain joins TRBV21-1 to TRBJ2-1; the table's D call, TRBD1, has no DNA check behind it. TRBV21-1 is a pseudogene locus. The CDR3 is made up of 14 amino acids. CDR3 in amino acids: CASSSGTGDNEQFF. The CDR3 nucleotides are TGTGCCAGCAGCTCTGGGACAGGGGATAATGAGCAGTTCTTC.

The chain carries TRBV11-3 and TRBJ2-5; D may be TRBD2 (6 bases). V was trimmed by 2 bases and J by 5 bases, leaving 9 bases between them. The CDR3 is 13 residues long. Germline loops: CDR1 SGHNT, CDR2 YENEEA. CDR3 sequence reads: CASSLSGGETQYF. The CDR3 DNA is TGTGCCAGCAGCTTATCCGGAGGGGAGACCCAGTACTTC.

The chain recombines TRBV21-1 with TRBJ2-1; the D segment call TRBD2 is taken from the table without a DNA check. TRBV21-1 is a listed pseudogene. The CDR3 runs 8 residues. The CDR3 DNA follows: TGTGCCAGCGGCGGGGCGTTCTTC. It is translated as CASGGAFF.

This clone was detected only a few times. V usage is TRBV14 and J usage is TRBJ1-2, with unresolved D. With 0 bases removed from V and 10 bases from J, the gap between germline ends came to 18 bases. Germline assignment: CDR1 SGHDN and CDR2 FVKESK. This CDR3 comprises 15 residues. This chain's CDR3 is CASSQDLGFWETYTF. The DNA of the CDR3 is TGTGCCAGCAGCCAAGACTTGGGCTTTTGGGAGACCTACACCTTC.

The V call is TRBV5-1, the J call TRBJ1-1; D is possibly TRBD1 (6 bases). The V gene's germline CDR1 is SGHRS and CDR2 YFSETQ. Trimming left V 4 bases short and J 0 bases short, with 10 bases between. This CDR3 is 14 amino acids long. The CDR3 here is CASSPRQVNTEAFF. In DNA form, the CDR3 reads TGCGCCAGCAGCCCGAGACAGGTGAACACTGAAGCTTTCTTT. The whole variable domain, remainder taken from reference TRBV5-1 and TRBJ1-1, is KAGVTQTPRYLIKTRGQQVTLSCSPISGHRSVSWYQQTPGQGLQFLFEYFSETQRNKGNFPGRFSGRQFSNSRSEMNVSTLELGDSALYLCASSPRQVNTEAFFGQGTRLTVV.